These 32 T cell receptor beta chains were sequenced from one sample in a study of cytomegalovirus exposure and HLA in healthy donors. PCR primers comprised 60 Vbeta and 13 Jbeta primers. Clones were sequenced by immunoSEQ multiplex PCR, and TCRdb holds only the in-frame ones, with some missing. The sample yields 97,000 or so clones, around a tenth seen once. Material for sequencing was PBMCs. The source is a man aged 50-59 years in good health and CMV-seropositive.

This clone showed up just a few times. V gene TRBV30 combines with J gene TRBJ2-3; tentatively, D is TRBD2 (5 bases). In germline, CDR1 is GTSNPN, CDR2 SVGIG (reference sequence). V lost 2 bases and J 2 bases, leaving 11 bases between the germline ends. The CDR3 totals 14 residues. The CDR3 sequence is CAWSPAAVTDTQYF. The CDR3, as DNA: TGTGCCTGGAGTCCAGCGGCAGTCACAGATACGCAGTATTTT.

This clone has a handful of counts. This chain joins TRBV27 and TRBJ2-7, with unresolved D. Germline-derived CDR1 and CDR2 are MNHEY and SMNVEV (reference sequence). The CDR3 totals 13 residues. Deletions cut 0 bases from V and 5 bases from J, with 8 bases between. The CDR3 DNA reads TGTGCCAGCAGTTTATCTAGTCTCGACGAGCAGTACTTC. Amino acid sequence: CASSLSSLDEQYF.

This chain links TRBV7-9 with TRBJ2-3, with TRBD2 matching 8 bases. The CDR3 sequence is 17 residues long. CDR1 is SEHNR and CDR2 is FQNEAQ in the germline V gene (reference sequence). The junction had 10 bases not matched to a gene; V was cut back by 5 bases and J by 0 bases. The CDR3 bases are TGTGCCAGCAGCCCGTATGCGAGCGGGGGCAGCACAGATACGCAGTATTTT. Translating gives CASSPYASGGSTDTQYF.

J is TRBJ2-2 and V is TRBV28; 8 bases map to TRBD1. The CDR3 is made up of 16 amino acids. The ends lost 0 bases at V and 6 bases at J; junction bases unmatched: 6. Germline values: CDR1 MDHEN, CDR2 SYDVKM. DNA of the CDR3: TGTGCCAGCAGTTTATGGAGGAGACAGGGGTCCGGGGAGCTGTTTTTT. Amino acid sequence: CASSLWRRQGSGELFF.

The chain carries TRBV5-1 and TRBJ2-1; 9 bases line up with TRBD2. With 0 bases clipped from V and 8 bases from J, the junction kept 9 bases outside the gene matches. The germline gives CDR1 SGHRS, CDR2 YFSETQ. The CDR3 length is 16 residues. CDR3 nucleotide sequence: TGCGCCAGCAGCTTGGGGGCGGGAGGGCCTAGTTATGAGCAGTTCTTC. This encodes CASSLGAGGPSYEQFF.

This clone was detected only a few times. The V and J genes are TRBV7-9 and TRBJ2-1; D is uncertain. The V gene's germline CDR1 is SEHNR and CDR2 FQNEAQ (reference sequence). V was pared by 5 bases and J by 0 bases, with 17 bases between. The length of the CDR3 is 17 residues. CDR3 residues: CASSRYRGESSYNEQFF. CDR3 sequence (DNA): TGTGCCAGCAGCCGCTACCGAGGCGAGAGCTCCTACAATGAGCAGTTCTTC.

This clone was recorded many times. The V call is TRBV6-1, the J call TRBJ2-1; D gene ambiguous. CDR3 size: 16 residues. Germline V gene sequence: CDR1 MNHNS, CDR2 SASEGT. V lost 3 bases and J 2 bases, leaving 14 bases between the germline ends. The CDR3 loop is CASSDNPVEAYNEQFF. In nucleotides, the CDR3 is TGTGCCAGCAGTGATAACCCTGTAGAGGCCTACAATGAGCAGTTCTTC.

The chain recombines TRBV7-6 with TRBJ2-3, with 7 bases that match TRBD2. CDR1 and CDR2 (germline): SGHVS, FNYEAQ. Losses at the gene ends were 5 bases for V and 4 bases for J; bases not matched to a gene: 18. This CDR3 is 18 amino acids long. CDR3 sequence (DNA): TGTGCCAGCAGCCCTCCGGGGCCGGCGGGAGCCCCCCCAGATACGCAGTATTTT. Translation: CASSPPGPAGAPPDTQYF.

This clone was seen only a few times. This chain uses TRBV5-1 with TRBJ2-2; 14 nucleotides match TRBD2. V lost 4 bases and J lost 5; bases outside the gene matches: 10. This CDR3 is 18 amino acids long. The V gene's germline CDR1 is SGHRS and CDR2 YFSETQ. CDR3 nucleotides: TGCGCCAGCAGCCTCGGGACTAGCGGGAGAGTCAGGACCGGGGAGCTGTTTTTT. It codes for CASSLGTSGRVRTGELFF.

The rearrangement links TRBV5-6 to TRBJ1-3; 9 bases map to TRBD1. Germline-derived CDR1 and CDR2 are SGHDT and YYEEEE. Trimming took 4 bases from V and 4 from J; bases not matched to a gene: 12. The CDR3 sequence is 17 residues long. The CDR3 sequence: CASSRIIPGQGGNTIYF. Written as DNA, the CDR3 is TGTGCCAGCAGCCGTATAATCCCGGGACAGGGAGGAAACACCATATATTTT.

The rearrangement links TRBV1 to TRBJ2-4; the table assigns TRBD2, which was not confirmed against the DNA. TRBV1 is a pseudogene segment. This CDR3 has 14 amino acids. This CDR3 reads CTSTRSGAIRIQYF. In DNA form, the CDR3 reads TGCACCAGCACCCGAAGCGGGGCCATCAGAATTCAGTACTTC.

This clone was seen a handful of times. V usage is TRBV28 and J usage is TRBJ2-3, with 10 bases that match TRBD2. V lost 8 bases, J lost 2 bases, and 7 bases stayed unmatched. The CDR3 is 15 amino acids. Germline CDR1 reads MDHEN; CDR2 reads SYDVKM. As DNA, the CDR3 is TGTGCCAGCCTGGGACTAGCGAGCCCCACAGATACGCAGTATTTT. Its translation: CASLGLASPTDTQYF.

In DNA, the CDR3 is TGTGCCAGCAGCCCCCCCCTCACAGGGGGCTATGGCTACACCTTC. It yields the protein CASSPPLTGGYGYTF. The rearrangement joins TRBV28 to TRBJ1-2; 8 nucleotides align to TRBD1. Germline V gene lookup returns CDR1 MDHEN and CDR2 SYDVKM. V lost 6 bases and J lost 4; bases outside the gene matches: 10. This CDR3 spans 15 amino acids.

Only a few counts were recorded for this clone. The V call is TRBV6-4, the J call TRBJ2-1, with TRBD2 matching 11 bases. The CDR3 has 16 amino acids. The V gene's germline CDR1 is MRHNA and CDR2 SNTAGT. J lost 4 bases, V lost 6 bases, and 8 bases had no gene match. The CDR3 DNA is TGTGCCAGCAGCGCGTCAGGGACTAGCGGTTACAATGAGCAGTTCTTC. This encodes CASSASGTSGYNEQFF.

The chain couples TRBV2 to TRBJ2-1; no definite D call. Germline values: CDR1 SNHLY, CDR2 FYNNEI. The V and J ends lost 5 bases and 5 bases respectively, with 13 bases between them. This CDR3 is 14 amino acids long. As DNA, the CDR3 is TGTGCCAGCAGTACTGACAAAGGTCACAATGAGCAGTTCTTC. Translation gives CASSTDKGHNEQFF.

This clone was detected many times. The chain is built from TRBV7-8 and TRBJ2-1; no reliable D call. CDR1 SGHVS and CDR2 FQNEAQ come from the germline V gene. The length of the CDR3 is 13 residues. V was shortened by 2 bases and J by 5 bases, with 7 bases between the two germline ends. CDR3 bases: TGTGCCAGCAGCTTACGACTGAACAATGAGCAGTTCTTC. As protein: CASSLRLNNEQFF.

The chain joins TRBV5-1 to TRBJ2-1; 13 positions agree with TRBD2. With 4 bases clipped from V and 8 bases from J, the junction kept 6 bases outside the gene matches. Germline CDR1 and CDR2: SGHRS and YFSETQ. The CDR3 loop spans 15 amino acids. The CDR3 bases are TGCGCCAGCAGCGAACTAGCGGGAGGGTCGGATGAGCAGTTCTTC. Its protein product is CASSELAGGSDEQFF.

This clone came up many times. V gene TRBV6-6 combines with J gene TRBJ1-2; tentative D call: TRBD1 (6 bases). CDR1 is MNHNY, CDR2 SVGAGI, per germline (reference sequence). V was shortened by 6 bases and J by 8 bases, with 16 bases between the two germline ends. This CDR3 spans 13 amino acids. CDR3 region: CASRFEGVKGYTF. In DNA, the CDR3 is TGTGCCAGCAGGTTTGAGGGGGTTAAGGGCTACACCTTC.

The gene calls are TRBV2 and TRBJ2-1, with TRBD2 matching over 12 bases. Losses at the gene ends were 7 bases for V and 5 bases for J; bases not matched to a gene: 6. The CDR3 runs to 15 residues. Per germline, CDR1 SNHLY and CDR2 FYNNEI. For the CDR3, the DNA is TGTGCCAGCACCTCGACTAGCGGGAGAGACAATGAGCAGTTCTTC. Amino acid sequence: CASTSTSGRDNEQFF.

The CDR3 nucleotides read TGTGCCAGCAGCACCGGGGGGACAGGGTCTACTAATGAAAAACTGTTTTTT. Its translation is CASSTGGTGSTNEKLFF. This chain joins TRBV5-4 and TRBJ1-4, with 9 nucleotides matching TRBD1. V shed 4 bases, J shed 2 bases, and the junction held 9 bases outside the gene matches. There are 17 residues in the CDR3. CDR1 is SGHNT and CDR2 is YYREEE in the germline V gene (reference sequence). Filled out from reference TRBV5-4 and TRBJ1-4, the complete variable domain reads ETGVTQSPTHLIKTRGQQVTLRCSSQSGHNTVSWYQQALGQGPQFIFQYYREEENGRGNFPPRFSGLQFPNYSSELNVNALELDDSALYLCASSTGGTGSTNEKLFFGSGTQLSVL.

This clone appeared a few times. The gene calls are TRBV9 and TRBJ2-1, with TRBD2 identical over 10 bases. Per the germline V gene, CDR1 is SGDLS and CDR2 is YYNGEE. CDR3 length: 15 residues. V lost 4 bases, J lost 8 bases, and 9 bases stayed unmatched. CDR3 in DNA: TGTGCCAGCAGCCCCCGGGCTAGCGGGAGCGATGAGCAGTTCTTC. It codes for CASSPRASGSDEQFF.

Only a few counts were recorded for this clone. This chain uses TRBV6-5 with TRBJ1-2; 7 bases map to TRBD1. Trimming took 2 bases from V and 5 from J; bases not matched to a gene: 8. Germline lookup yields CDR1 MNHEY and CDR2 SVGAGI. The CDR3 runs to 15 residues. This CDR3 is CASSYKVRGFYGYTF. CDR3 bases: TGTGCCAGCAGTTACAAGGTCAGGGGGTTTTATGGCTACACCTTC.

This clone was recorded a few times. The rearrangement links TRBV6-5 to TRBJ1-5; perhaps TRBD1 as D (6 bases). Per germline, CDR1 MNHEY and CDR2 SVGAGI. This CDR3 is built from 14 residues. V shed 5 bases and J shed 3 bases, with 11 bases lying between them. The CDR3 region has the DNA TGTGCCAGCAGTATGCAGGGGAACAATCAGCCCCAGCATTTT. Translation: CASSMQGNNQPQHF.

The gene calls are TRBV28 and TRBJ1-3, with D tentatively TRBD1 (5 bases). Trimming took 7 bases from V and 0 from J, leaving 16 bases between them. Germline V gives CDR1 MDHEN, CDR2 SYDVKM. The CDR3 sequence is 16 residues long. Here the CDR3 DNA reads TGTGCCAGCACGCGGGGGGGGGTAAGCTCTGGAAACACCATATATTTT. Protein: CASTRGGVSSGNTIYF.

This clone turned up a few times. The CDR3 nucleotides are TGCAGCGTTGAGGGACAGCGCGAAGCTTTCTTT. It translates to CSVEGQREAFF. The chain uses TRBV29-1 and TRBJ1-1, with 7 bases matching TRBD1. V shed 3 bases and J 8 bases; nucleotides not matched to a gene: 3. CDR3 length: 11 residues. Looked up from germline, CDR1 is SQVTM and CDR2 is ANQGSEA.

Concerning this clone itself: One end of the junction is discordant with germline, which a read error may explain. The CDR3 region has the DNA TGTGCCAGCAGTGAAATCGGCATCGGCAAAGTGGGCCCCTTC. Translation gives CASSEIGIGKVGPF. The chain has TRBV6-1 and TRBJ2-7; D is uncertain. This CDR3 spans 14 amino acids. Germline V gene sequence: CDR1 MNHNS, CDR2 SASEGT.

This clone was counted between two and nine times. The rearrangement joins TRBV19 to TRBJ2-3; D gene unclear. The germline gives CDR1 LNHDA, CDR2 SQIVND (reference sequence). V was trimmed by 5 bases and J by 2 bases, leaving 14 bases between them. There are 15 residues in the CDR3. CDR3: CASSREAQNTDTQYF. The CDR3 nucleotides read TGTGCCAGTAGTCGAGAGGCGCAGAACACAGATACGCAGTATTTT.

V is TRBV4-1 and J is TRBJ2-2, with 13 bases fitting TRBD2. Germline-derived CDR1 and CDR2 are MGHRA and YSYEKL. CDR3 length equals 16 residues. V dropped 4 bases and J dropped 6; count of bases not matched to a gene: 5. The DNA of the CDR3 is TGCGCCAGCAGCCGGGGACTAGCGGGGACCGCCGGGGAGCTGTTTTTT. Its protein product is CASSRGLAGTAGELFF.

This clone has a handful of counts. V gene TRBV27 combines with J gene TRBJ2-1; TRBD2 matches at 10 bases. Germline V gives CDR1 MNHEY, CDR2 SMNVEV (reference sequence). The CDR3 extends over 19 amino acids. The J segment lost 3 bases and the V segment lost 3 bases, leaving 14 bases of the junction unmatched. The CDR3 sequence: CASSFWGLASSAVYNEQFF. In DNA form, the CDR3 reads TGTGCCAGCAGTTTTTGGGGACTAGCGTCTTCCGCCGTCTACAATGAGCAGTTCTTC.

V and J are TRBV5-1 and TRBJ1-4; D might be TRBD1 (5 bases). This CDR3 region has 17 residues. V was shortened by 3 bases and J by 0 bases, with 15 bases between the two germline ends. Germline V gene data show CDR1 as SGHRS and CDR2 as YFSETQ. This chain's CDR3 is CASSSGYSRATNEKLFF. The CDR3 nucleotides are TGCGCCAGCAGCTCAGGGTATAGTAGAGCAACTAATGAAAAACTGTTTTTT.

The V gene is TRBV5-1, the J gene TRBJ1-2; D possibly corresponds to TRBD1 (6 bases). The CDR3 sequence is 15 residues long. The V gene's germline CDR1 is SGHRS and CDR2 YFSETQ. Trimming removed 0 bases at V and 4 bases at J, with 13 bases between. CDR3 nucleotide sequence: TGCGCCAGCAGCTTGGCAGGGGAGGGTAGCTATGGCTACACCTTC. It specifies CASSLAGEGSYGYTF. The full variable domain, with the rest looked up from reference TRBV5-1 and TRBJ1-2, is KAGVTQTPRYLIKTRGQQVTLSCSPISGHRSVSWYQQTPGQGLQFLFEYFSETQRNKGNFPGRFSGRQFSNSRSEMNVSTLELGDSALYLCASSLAGEGSYGYTFGSGTRLTVV.

Only a few counts were recorded for this clone. The chain recombines TRBV28 with TRBJ1-4; 7 nucleotides agree with TRBD1. In germline, CDR1 is MDHEN, CDR2 SYDVKM. The CDR3 extends over 16 amino acids. V gave up 6 bases and J gave up 4 bases; unmatched junction bases: 11. The CDR3 nucleotides read TGTGCCAGCAGCATCCCCAGGACAGGAAATAATGAAAAACTGTTTTTT. Its translation: CASSIPRTGNNEKLFF.